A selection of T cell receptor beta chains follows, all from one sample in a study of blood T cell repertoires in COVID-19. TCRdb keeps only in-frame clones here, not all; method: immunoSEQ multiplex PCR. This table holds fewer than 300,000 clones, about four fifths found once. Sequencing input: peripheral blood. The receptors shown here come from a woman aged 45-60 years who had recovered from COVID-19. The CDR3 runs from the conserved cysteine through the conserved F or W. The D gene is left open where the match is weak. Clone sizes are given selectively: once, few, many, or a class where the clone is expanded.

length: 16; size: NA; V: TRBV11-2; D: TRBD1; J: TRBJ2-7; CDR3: CASSSPRDSVSYEQYF; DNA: TGTGCCAGCAGCTCTCCCCGGGACAGTGTCTCCTACGAGCAGTACTTC
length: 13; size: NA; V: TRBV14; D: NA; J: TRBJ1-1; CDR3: CASNQQQGYEAFF; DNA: TGTGCCAGCAACCAACAACAGGGCTATGAAGCTTTCTTT
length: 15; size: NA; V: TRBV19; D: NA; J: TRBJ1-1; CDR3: CASSPSSGVNTEAFF; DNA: TGTGCCAGTAGTCCATCGTCGGGGGTGAACACTGAAGCTTTCTTT
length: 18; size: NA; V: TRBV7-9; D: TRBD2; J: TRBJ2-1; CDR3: CASSLKLSWREGNDEQFF; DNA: TGTGCCAGCAGCTTAAAGCTGTCCTGGCGGGAGGGCAATGATGAGCAGTTCTTC
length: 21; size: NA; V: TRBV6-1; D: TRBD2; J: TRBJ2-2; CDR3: CASSELSGGAGYYANTGELFF; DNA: TGTGCCAGCAGTGAATTGAGCGGGGGGGCCGGTTATTACGCGAACACCGGGGAGCTGTTTTTT
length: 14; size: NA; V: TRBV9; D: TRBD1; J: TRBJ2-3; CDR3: CASSGQGWGRTQYF; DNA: TGTGCCAGCAGCGGACAGGGTTGGGGGCGTACGCAGTATTTT
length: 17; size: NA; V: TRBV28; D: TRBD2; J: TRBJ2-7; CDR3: CASSLSVGTSGSYEQYF; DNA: TGTGCCAGCAGTTTATCGGTAGGGACTAGCGGGAGCTACGAGCAGTACTTC
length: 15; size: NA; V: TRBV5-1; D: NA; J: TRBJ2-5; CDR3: CASSLDPLVGGTQYF; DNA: TGCGCCAGCAGCTTGGACCCTTTGGTAGGAGGGACCCAGTACTTC
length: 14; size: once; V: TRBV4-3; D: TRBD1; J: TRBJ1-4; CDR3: CASSPTGGSEKLFF; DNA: TGCGCCAGCAGCCCGACAGGGGGCAGCGAAAAACTGTTTTTT
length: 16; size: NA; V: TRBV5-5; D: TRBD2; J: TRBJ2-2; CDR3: CASSLGAGGSTGELFF; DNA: TGTGCCAGCAGCTTGGGGGCGGGAGGGTCAACCGGGGAGCTGTTTTTT
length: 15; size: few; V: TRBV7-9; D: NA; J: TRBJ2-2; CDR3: CASSLGGGNTGELFF; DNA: TGTGCCAGCAGCTTAGGCGGCGGCAACACCGGGGAGCTGTTTTTT
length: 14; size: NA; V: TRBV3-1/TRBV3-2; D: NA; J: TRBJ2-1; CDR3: CASRPIADYNEQFF; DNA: TGTGCCAGCAGGCCGATTGCAGACTACAATGAGCAGTTCTTC
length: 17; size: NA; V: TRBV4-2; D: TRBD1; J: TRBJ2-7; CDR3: CASSRDTGTGVRYEQYF; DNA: TGTGCCAGCAGCCGAGATACCGGGACAGGGGTTCGCTACGAGCAGTACTTC
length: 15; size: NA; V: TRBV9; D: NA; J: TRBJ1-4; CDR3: CASSALQENNEKLFF; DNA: TGTGCCAGCAGCGCTCTACAGGAGAATAATGAAAAACTGTTTTTT
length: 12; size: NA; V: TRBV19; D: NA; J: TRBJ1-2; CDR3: CASNKQDSGYTF; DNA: TGTGCCAGTAACAAGCAGGACTCTGGCTACACCTTC
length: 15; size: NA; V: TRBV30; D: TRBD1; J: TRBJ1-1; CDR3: CAWSFRGHMNTEAFF; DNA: TGTGCCTGGAGTTTTAGGGGGCACATGAACACTGAAGCTTTCTTT
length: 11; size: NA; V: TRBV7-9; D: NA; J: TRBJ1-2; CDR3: CASSPGSGYTF; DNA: TGTGCCAGCAGCCCGGGATCGGGCTACACCTTC
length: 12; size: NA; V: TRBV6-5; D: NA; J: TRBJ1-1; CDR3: CASTTGDLEAFF; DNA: TGTGCCAGCACCACGGGTGACCTTGAAGCTTTCTTT
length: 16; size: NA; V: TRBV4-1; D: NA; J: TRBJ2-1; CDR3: CASARPGSSSYNEQFF; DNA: TGCGCCAGCGCAAGGCCGGGGTCGAGCTCCTACAATGAGCAGTTCTTC
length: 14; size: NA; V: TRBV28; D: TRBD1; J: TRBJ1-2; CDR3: CASRRQGKNYGYTF; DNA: TGTGCCAGCAGGAGACAGGGTAAAAACTATGGCTACACCTTC
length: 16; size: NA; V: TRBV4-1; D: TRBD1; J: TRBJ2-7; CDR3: CASSQGPGQGAYEQYF; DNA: TGCGCCAGCAGCCAAGGTCCGGGACAGGGGGCCTACGAGCAGTACTTC
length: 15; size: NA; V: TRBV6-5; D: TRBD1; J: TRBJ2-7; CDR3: CASIRDRVGSYEQYF; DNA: TGTGCCAGCATTAGGGACAGGGTGGGATCCTACGAGCAGTACTTC
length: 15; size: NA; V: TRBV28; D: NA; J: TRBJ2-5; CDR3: CATKKLDRKGETQYF; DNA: TGTGCCACCAAAAAGCTTGACAGAAAGGGGGAGACCCAGTACTTC
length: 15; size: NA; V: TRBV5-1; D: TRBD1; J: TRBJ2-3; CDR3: CASSSRDRVTDTQYF; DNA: TGCGCCAGCAGTAGCCGGGACAGGGTAACAGATACGCAGTATTTT
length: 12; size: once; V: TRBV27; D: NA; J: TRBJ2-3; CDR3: CASSRLADTQYF; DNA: TGTGCCAGCAGCCGACTGGCAGATACGCAGTATTTT
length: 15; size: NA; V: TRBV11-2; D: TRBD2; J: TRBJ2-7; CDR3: CASSRGTSGSYEQYF; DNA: TGTGCCAGCAGCCGGGGGACTAGTGGTTCCTACGAGCAGTACTTC
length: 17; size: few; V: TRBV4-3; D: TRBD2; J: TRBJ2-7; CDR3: CASSQDRWTSGSGGQYF; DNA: TGCGCCAGCAGCCAAGACCGATGGACTAGCGGGAGCGGAGGTCAGTACTTC
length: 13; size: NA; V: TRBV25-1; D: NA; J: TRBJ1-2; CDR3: CASSEGRGFGYTF; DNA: TGTGCCAGCAGTGAAGGGAGGGGCTTCGGCTACACCTTC
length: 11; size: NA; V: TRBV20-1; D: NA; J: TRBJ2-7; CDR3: CSAPKTGEQYF; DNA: TGCAGTGCTCCGAAAACGGGCGAGCAGTACTTC
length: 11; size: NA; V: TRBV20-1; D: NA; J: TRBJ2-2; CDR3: CSATNTGELFF; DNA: TGCAGTGCCACGAACACCGGGGAGCTGTTTTTT
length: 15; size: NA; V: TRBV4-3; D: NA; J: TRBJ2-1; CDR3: CASSQARGGYNEQFF; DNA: TGCGCCAGCAGCCAAGCCCGGGGTGGGTACAATGAGCAGTTCTTC
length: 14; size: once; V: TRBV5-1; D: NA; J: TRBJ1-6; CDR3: CASSLGGIDSPLHF; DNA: TGCGCCAGTAGCCTCGGGGGTATCGACTCACCCCTCCACTTT
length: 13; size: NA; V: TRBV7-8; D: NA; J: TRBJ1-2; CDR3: CASSLRANYGYTF; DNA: TGTGCCAGCAGCTTGCGGGCTAACTATGGCTACACCTTC
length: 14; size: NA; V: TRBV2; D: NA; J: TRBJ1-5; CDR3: CASTTAGPKQPQHF; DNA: TGTGCCAGCACTACCGCTGGGCCAAAGCAGCCCCAGCATTTT
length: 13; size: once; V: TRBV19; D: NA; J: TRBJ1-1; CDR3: CASPSGENRQAFF; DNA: TGTGCCAGCCCCTCGGGGGAAAACAGACAAGCTTTCTTT
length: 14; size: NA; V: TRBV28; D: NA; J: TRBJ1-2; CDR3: CASSFPQRFYGYTF; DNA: TGTGCCAGCAGTTTCCCCCAGAGGTTTTATGGCTACACCTTC
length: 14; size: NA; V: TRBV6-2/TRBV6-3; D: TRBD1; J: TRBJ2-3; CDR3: CASSPQGAADTQYF; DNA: TGTGCCAGCAGCCCCCAGGGGGCCGCGGATACGCAGTATTTT
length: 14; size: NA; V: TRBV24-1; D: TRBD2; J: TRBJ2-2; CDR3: CATSVEGGTGELFF; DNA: TGTGCCACCAGTGTAGAGGGAGGGACCGGGGAGCTGTTTTTT
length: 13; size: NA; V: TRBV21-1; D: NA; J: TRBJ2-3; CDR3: CASSKSGTDTQYF; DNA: TGTGCCAGCAGCAAGTCAGGGACAGATACGCAGTATTTT
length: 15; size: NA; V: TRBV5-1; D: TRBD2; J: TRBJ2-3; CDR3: CASSSSGGGTDTQYF; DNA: TGCGCCAGCAGCAGTAGCGGGGGGGGCACAGATACGCAGTATTTT
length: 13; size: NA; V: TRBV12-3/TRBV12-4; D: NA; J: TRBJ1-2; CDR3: CASSPRTSYGYTF; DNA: TGTGCCAGCAGCCCCAGAACAAGCTATGGCTACACCTTC